This entry lists 21 T cell receptor beta chains sequenced from one sample in a study of T cells after yellow fever vaccination. TCRdb re-called the 5' RACE reads with MiXCR, one entry per CDR3 protein. The data show 500,000 to 650,000 distinct CDR3 sequences, with 12% seen just once and 14% to 15% held by the top ten. Sequences were derived from PBMCs, sampled on the day of the yellow fever booster vaccination. Receptors were obtained from a man aged 25-40 years who received the YFV17D yellow fever vaccine.

A few counts support this clonotype. The chain has TRBV6-5 and TRBJ2-7; D gene unclear. CDR1 and CDR2 (germline): MNHEY, SVGAGI. CDR3 length: 14 residues. Trimming removed 2 bases at V and 0 bases at J, with 8 bases between. CDR3: CASSYAPDSYEQYF. The CDR3 bases are TGTGCCAGCAGTTACGCCCCAGACTCCTACGAGCAGTACTTC.

The chain has TRBV20-1 and TRBJ1-5, with D unclear. The V gene's germline CDR1 is DFQATT and CDR2 SNEGSKA (reference sequence). The CDR3 spans 13 residues. Between the trimmed V and J ends, which lost 5 bases and 0 bases, there was a span of 8 bases. The CDR3 DNA is TGCAGTGCTGAGCGAGATAGCAATCAGCCCCAGCATTTT. This translates into CSAERDSNQPQHF.

The CDR3 spells CSARTSNEQFF. CDR3 DNA sequence: TGCAGTGCTAGAACTAGCAATGAGCAGTTCTTC. V and J are TRBV20-1 and TRBJ2-1; D is possibly TRBD2 (5 bases). Germline V gene lookup returns CDR1 DFQATT and CDR2 SNEGSKA (reference sequence). The CDR3 is made up of 11 amino acids. The ends were cut back, 2 bases at V and 6 bases at J, with 5 bases in the middle.

The gene calls are TRBV7-9 and TRBJ2-2; possible D gene TRBD2, 6 bases. The CDR3 contains 17 residues. Germline CDR1 and CDR2: SEHNR and FQNEAQ (reference sequence). V lost 0 bases and J 7 bases, leaving 18 bases between the germline ends. In nucleotides, the CDR3 is TGTGCCAGCAGCTTAGCACCTGCGGCAGGGAGGCTCGGGGAGCTGTTTTTT. Residues: CASSLAPAAGRLGELFF.

This sequence joins TRBV20-1 and TRBJ1-3, with D possibly matching TRBD1 (5 bases). The length of the CDR3 is 15 residues. The germline CDR1 and CDR2 sequences are DFQATT and SNEGSKA (reference sequence). V shed 4 bases and J shed 0 bases, with 13 bases lying between them. The CDR3 protein is CSATDSIISGNTIYF. As DNA, the CDR3 is TGCAGTGCTACTGACAGCATAATCTCTGGAAACACCATATATTTT.

At least ten counts were recorded for this clonotype. The chain combines TRBV7-3 with TRBJ2-7, with 7 positions matching TRBD2. V gave up 4 bases and J gave up 2 bases; unmatched junction bases: 5. CDR1 and CDR2 (germline): SGHTA, FQGTGA. This CDR3 comprises 14 residues. CDR3 coding DNA: TGTGCCAGCAGCTCCCCGGGAGGACCCTACGAGCAGTACTTC. Protein sequence: CASSSPGGPYEQYF.

The chain has TRBV5-5 and TRBJ2-3; D uncertain. Trimming left V 5 bases short and J 10 bases short, with 23 bases between. Germline V lookup: CDR1 SGHKS, CDR2 YYEKEE (reference sequence). The CDR3 runs to 15 residues. The CDR3 region is CASSTTQTQHSSQYF. CDR3 nucleotide sequence: TGTGCCAGCAGTACAACACAGACGCAGCACTCCTCGCAGTATTTT.

The J gene is TRBJ2-5, the V gene TRBV19, with D unclear. Trimming stripped 6 bases from V and 5 bases from J, with 16 bases between. The V gene's germline CDR1 is LNHDA and CDR2 SQIVND (reference sequence). This CDR3 is built from 14 residues. In DNA form, the CDR3 reads TGTGCCAGTAGCCCGACACGGATTATTGAGACCCAGTACTTC. Its protein is CASSPTRIIETQYF.

This clonotype has just a few counts. The V call is TRBV10-1, the J call TRBJ1-1; D call uncertain. Germline V gives CDR1 WNHNN, CDR2 SYGVQD (reference sequence). CDR3 size: 13 residues. V was pared by 3 bases and J by 5 bases, with 10 bases between. The CDR3 sequence is CASSEVRGTEAFF. The CDR3 nucleotides read TGCGCCAGCAGTGAAGTTCGGGGAACTGAAGCTTTCTTT.

The J gene is TRBJ2-7, the V gene TRBV6-1, with 9 positions matching TRBD1. Germline V gene lookup returns CDR1 MNHNS and CDR2 SASEGT. This CDR3 has 15 residues. Trimming removed 5 bases from V and 3 bases from J; junction bases left unmatched: 8. Written as DNA, the CDR3 is TGTGCCAGCAGTCCGACAGGGGGAGGACTCTACGAGCAGTACTTC. Its translation is CASSPTGGGLYEQYF.

This clonotype was seen ten or more times. The J gene is TRBJ2-7, the V gene TRBV20-1; D gene uncertain. The germline gives CDR1 DFQATT, CDR2 SNEGSKA (reference sequence). V lost 3 bases, J lost 0 bases, and 9 bases lay in between. The CDR3 covers 13 residues. The CDR3 DNA is TGCAGTGCTAGGGCAATGAGCTCCTACGAGCAGTACTTC. It encodes CSARAMSSYEQYF.

The V gene is TRBV7-2, the J gene TRBJ2-1; weak D call: TRBD1 (6 bases). The CDR3 extends over 21 amino acids. With 5 bases removed from V and 5 bases from J, the gap between germline ends came to 34 bases. Germline V gene data show CDR1 as SGHTA and CDR2 as FQGNSA. CDR3 nucleotides: TGTGCCAGCAGCCCCCACGTCCCAGGGGACCCATCCTTCCATTTCCACAATGAGCAGTTCTTC. This translates into CASSPHVPGDPSFHFHNEQFF.

The rearrangement joins TRBV7-2 to TRBJ2-7, with D possibly being TRBD2 (5 bases). Germline CDR1 reads SGHTA; CDR2 reads FQGNSA. Between the trimmed V and J ends, which lost 4 bases and 4 bases, there was a span of 11 bases. The CDR3 is 13 residues long. CDR3 region: CASSSWTLYEQYF. The CDR3 region has the DNA TGTGCCAGCAGCTCCTGGACTCTTTACGAGCAGTACTTC.

This clonotype occurred a few times. The V gene is TRBV20-1, the J gene TRBJ2-7; TRBD2 agrees at 9 bases. Germline values: CDR1 DFQATT, CDR2 SNEGSKA (reference sequence). The CDR3 has 14 residues. V dropped 6 bases and J dropped 1; count of bases not matched to a gene: 7. CDR3 coding DNA: TGCAGTGCGGGAGGGACTAGCTTTTCCTACGAGCAGTACTTC. This translates into CSAGGTSFSYEQYF.

This clonotype was found a few times. J is TRBJ2-1 and V is TRBV12-3 or TRBV12-4; D is possibly TRBD1 or TRBD2 (6 bases each). CDR3 length: 14 residues. Trimming removed 6 bases at V and 6 bases at J, with 15 bases between. The DNA for the CDR3 is TGTGCCAGCAGGCGGCGGGACACCAGCAATGAGCAGTTCTTC. Encoded protein: CASRRRDTSNEQFF.

In this sample, this clonotype turned up a few times. V usage is TRBV3-1 and J usage is TRBJ2-7; D is possibly TRBD2 (5 bases). CDR1 LGHDT and CDR2 YNNKEL come from the germline V gene (reference sequence). This CDR3 is 13 amino acids long. Trimming took off 4 bases at V and 5 bases at J, with 12 bases between the two ends. CDR3 sequence: CASSRGAPHEQYF. The CDR3 DNA reads TGTGCCAGCAGCCGGGGAGCACCGCACGAGCAGTACTTC.

This clonotype was counted between two and nine times. The CDR3 spells CASSPGTGLGYTF. The CDR3 nucleotides read TGTGCCAGCAGTCCCGGGACAGGGCTTGGCTACACCTTC. This chain uses TRBV6-2 or TRBV6-3 with TRBJ1-2; TRBD1 aligns across 9 bases. CDR1 and CDR2 from the germline V gene are MNHEY and SVGEGT. The V segment lost 5 bases and the J segment 7 bases; nucleotides outside the gene matches: 5. This CDR3 comprises 13 residues.

This clonotype came up a few times. The chain uses TRBV9 and TRBJ2-2; 8 bases align to TRBD2. Germline CDR1 reads SGDLS; CDR2 reads YYNGEE. The CDR3 consists of 18 residues. V was pared by 0 bases and J by 6 bases, with 13 bases of the junction left unmatched. CDR3 sequence reads: CASSVAGGTRVGPGELFF. CDR3 sequence (DNA): TGTGCCAGCAGCGTAGCGGGGGGGACTAGGGTCGGTCCCGGGGAGCTGTTTTTT.

The J gene is TRBJ2-7, the V gene TRBV6-5, with D perhaps TRBD1 (6 bases). The CDR3 has 16 residues. The germline V gene encodes CDR1 MNHEY and CDR2 SVGAGI. Trimming took off 0 bases at V and 1 base at J, with 13 bases between the two ends. Here the CDR3 reads CASSYSHREISYEQYF. The DNA for the CDR3 is TGTGCCAGCAGTTACTCTCACAGGGAGATATCCTACGAGCAGTACTTC.

The chain has TRBV30 and TRBJ2-6; D uncertain. This CDR3 is built from 15 residues. Germline lookup yields CDR1 GTSNPN and CDR2 SVGIG (reference sequence). Trimming cost V 0 bases and J 0 bases, with 6 bases left between them. CDR3 DNA sequence: TGTGCCTGGAGTGTTTGGGTCTCTGGGGCCAACGTCCTGACTTTC. Its translation is CAWSVWVSGANVLTF.

This clonotype was seen only a few times. The gene calls are TRBV7-9 and TRBJ2-1; 10 bases agree with TRBD1. This CDR3 is 16 amino acids long. Looked up from germline, CDR1 is SEHNR and CDR2 is FQNEAQ (reference sequence). V shed 5 bases, J shed 5 bases, and the junction held 9 bases outside the gene matches. CDR3 nucleotide sequence: TGTGCCAGCAGCACCTCGGACAGGGGGGCCCACAATGAGCAGTTCTTC. As protein: CASSTSDRGAHNEQFF.